Below, one T cell receptor (beta chain) is given with its context. CDR3 length: 15 amino acids. Germline assignment: CDR1 SGHRS and CDR2 YFSETQ. Losses at the gene ends were 2 bases for V and 4 bases for J; bases not matched to a gene: 6. Produced via immunoSEQ multiplex PCR; TCRdb's table is partial and in-frame only. The table records roughly 30,000 clones, roughly 87% of them present only once. This record comes from a study of lymphopenia after photon versus proton radiotherapy. The sample consisted of peripheral blood, taken from a patient treated with proton-based radiotherapy. The rearrangement joins TRBV5-1 to TRBJ2-7, with 10 bases that match TRBD1. The sequence was collected from a woman in her sixties with cholangiocarcinoma. Some clones in this sample may be carry-over from other donors' samples. CDR3 nucleotides: TGCGCCAGCAGCTTAGCCGGGACAGGGGATTACGAGCAGTACTTC. Protein sequence: CASSLAGTGDYEQYF. The whole variable domain, filled in from reference TRBV5-1 and TRBJ2-7, reads KAGVTQTPRYLIKTRGQQVTLSCSPISGHRSVSWYQQTPGQGLQFLFEYFSETQRNKGNFPGRFSGRQFSNSRSEMNVSTLELGDSALYLCASSLAGTGDYEQYFGPGTRLTVT.